The source of this T cell receptor (beta chain) is a study of siplizumab effects on memory and regulatory T cells. Study results and limitations: Major contributors to the alloresponse seemed to be naive T cells, which also appeared more diverse than memory cells.

As to this clone: What it binds is unknown.

The table came from immunoSEQ multiplex PCR; TCRdb's copy has only in-frame clones and leaves some out. The data hold around 78,000 clones, with roughly 89% observed a single time. CDR3 length: 14 amino acids. The trim removed 5 bases at V and 5 bases at J, leaving 6 bases unmatched. Germline CDR1 reads SGHNT; CDR2 reads YENEEA. Material: CD8+ T cells sorted from blood. V is TRBV11-3 and J is TRBJ2-1; 7 bases are a match to TRBD2. This clonotype was sampled from a human donor in good health. CDR3 protein: CASSPRLADNEQFF. DNA of the CDR3: TGTGCCAGCAGCCCAAGACTAGCCGACAATGAGCAGTTCTTC.